These 30 T cell receptor beta chains share one sample of origin, sequenced in a study of monozygotic twins with inflammatory bowel disease. TCRdb reprocessed the 5' RACE reads and stores each CDR3 protein as one record, lacking DNA. The listing contains roughly 150,000 distinct CDR3 sequences. The sequencing sample was made of blood. The source of these receptors is a human donor with ulcerative colitis or Crohn's disease, or a healthy co-twin of an affected twin (not recorded which).

The chain is built from TRBV5-1 and TRBJ2-3; TCRdb selects TRBD1, and the lack of DNA leaves this call unchecked. CDR3 length: 15 residues. Germline V gene lookup returns CDR1 SGHRS and CDR2 YFSETQ. CDR3 sequence: CASSLIGAASDTQYF. The entire variable domain, with the rest obtained from reference TRBV5-1 and TRBJ2-3, is as follows: KAGVTQTPRYLIKTRGQQVTLSCSPISGHRSVSWYQQTPGQGLQFLFEYFSETQRNKGNFPGRFSGRQFSNSRSEMNVSTLELGDSALYLCASSLIGAASDTQYFGPGTRLTVL.

This rearrangement joins TRBV4-1 to TRBJ2-7; as DNA is missing, the TRBD1 call by TCRdb cannot be tested. The CDR3 consists of 16 residues. From germline, CDR1 is MGHRA and CDR2 YSYEKL. CDR3 loop: CASSQNTGVGAYEQYF.

The chain carries TRBV10-3 and TRBJ2-3; TCRdb proposes TRBD2, but this gene call is untestable without DNA. CDR1 and CDR2 (germline): ENHRY, SYGVKD. The CDR3 spans 16 residues. CDR3 loop: CAISESSGSWADTQYF.

The rearrangement joins TRBV20-1 to TRBJ1-5; there is no DNA to check the TCRdb D call of TRBD1. Germline loops: CDR1 DFQATT, CDR2 SNEGSKA (reference sequence). The CDR3 is 14 residues long. CDR3 sequence: CSARATGGYQPQHF.

The chain recombines TRBV5-1 with TRBJ1-1; TCRdb names TRBD1, which stays unverified in the absence of DNA. Germline CDR1 is SGHRS and CDR2 is YFSETQ. The CDR3 length is 15 residues. The CDR3 sequence: CASFPSAGANTEAFF.

This sequence joins TRBV20-1 and TRBJ2-7; TCRdb picks TRBD1, but there is no DNA to check that call. Germline V lookup: CDR1 DFQATT, CDR2 SNEGSKA (reference sequence). There are 14 residues in the CDR3. The CDR3 protein is CSARGTGDKYEQYF.

J is TRBJ2-7 and V is TRBV10-3; without DNA, the TCRdb call of TRBD2 cannot be checked. CDR3 length: 15 residues. Germline CDR1 reads ENHRY; CDR2 reads SYGVKD. The CDR3 is CAISDSGRTTGEQYF.

V is TRBV5-1 and J is TRBJ2-2; TCRdb's D call of TRBD1 is untestable without DNA. The germline gives CDR1 SGHRS, CDR2 YFSETQ. The CDR3 extends over 15 amino acids. The CDR3: CASSWAQGNTGELFF.

The chain links TRBV25-1 to TRBJ2-2; the TCRdb D gene call, TRBD1, has no DNA to confirm it. Germline values: CDR1 MGHDK, CDR2 SYGVNS. The CDR3 is 16 amino acids. CDR3: CASGLRGGVNTGELFF.

The gene calls are TRBV6-5 and TRBJ2-1; TCRdb indicates TRBD2, and absent DNA this call remains unverified. The CDR3 contains 16 residues. Looked up from germline, CDR1 is MNHEY and CDR2 is SVGAGI. The CDR3 reads CASSYQGLAGSNEQFF.

V is TRBV7-8 and J is TRBJ2-7; TCRdb's D call of TRBD2 is untestable without DNA. Germline V gene data show CDR1 as SGHVS and CDR2 as FQNEAQ. The CDR3 totals 18 residues. The chain's CDR3 is CASSLIVRGRLAGIEQYF.

The CDR3 protein is CASSIQTTNEKLFF. The genes are TRBV7-9 and TRBJ1-4. The CDR3 is 14 residues long. Germline CDR1 is SEHNR and CDR2 is FQNEAQ (reference sequence).

The chain links TRBV7-2 to TRBJ1-4. This CDR3 is built from 16 residues. The V gene's germline CDR1 is SGHTA and CDR2 FQGNSA. The CDR3 is CASSLGWGRSNEKLFF.

The chain is built from TRBV12-3 or TRBV12-4 and TRBJ2-2; TCRdb outputs TRBD1, but without DNA this stays unchecked. CDR3 length: 14 residues. The CDR3 sequence is CASRREQGSGELFF.

The chain has TRBV12-3 or TRBV12-4 and TRBJ1-1; the TCRdb D gene call, TRBD1, has no DNA to confirm it. This CDR3 contains 14 residues. CDR3: CASTSRGEGTEAFF.

The chain has TRBV5-1 and TRBJ2-1. Germline CDR1 and CDR2: SGHRS and YFSETQ. This CDR3 is 13 amino acids long. The CDR3 region is CASSLGLDNEQFF.

The CDR3 reads CASSLAGTPNYGYTF. The gene calls are TRBV5-1 and TRBJ1-2. CDR1 SGHRS and CDR2 YFSETQ come from the germline V gene. The CDR3 length is 15 residues.

V and J are TRBV7-8 and TRBJ1-5. This CDR3 has 16 residues. Germline V gene sequence: CDR1 SGHVS, CDR2 FQNEAQ. The CDR3 loop is CASSLELAVLSWPQHF.

The chain combines TRBV27 with TRBJ2-5. The CDR3 length is 14 residues. Germline values: CDR1 MNHEY, CDR2 SMNVEV (reference sequence). The CDR3 here is CASSLGPGHETQYF.

The chain recombines TRBV10-3 with TRBJ2-3; TCRdb gives TRBD1 as the D gene, but with no DNA this cannot be confirmed. The germline V gene has CDR1 ENHRY and CDR2 SYGVKD. The CDR3 runs 14 residues. This CDR3 is CAISEEAGVDTQYF.

The J gene is TRBJ2-1, the V gene TRBV24-1; as DNA is missing, the TRBD2 call by TCRdb cannot be tested. The germline V gene encodes CDR1 KGHDR and CDR2 SFDVKD. CDR3 length: 16 amino acids. This CDR3 is CATSDPGTSGSNEQFF.

This chain connects TRBV10-3 to TRBJ1-5; checking the TCRdb D call of TRBD1 is not possible without DNA. Germline V gene data show CDR1 as ENHRY and CDR2 as SYGVKD. This CDR3 region has 15 residues. CDR3 in amino acids: CAISEPGTGHQPQHF.

This rearrangement joins TRBV20-1 to TRBJ1-5; TCRdb calls TRBD1, which cannot be checked without DNA. The CDR3 has 18 residues. Germline V gene sequence: CDR1 DFQATT, CDR2 SNEGSKA (reference sequence). The CDR3: CSARAASGGPEGNQPQHF.

The chain has TRBV6-5 and TRBJ1-6; TCRdb's D call of TRBD1 is untestable without DNA. The CDR3 extends over 14 amino acids. In germline, CDR1 is MNHEY, CDR2 SVGAGI. CDR3: CASSYPGQNSPLHF.

CDR3 protein: CSGGRMNTEAFF. V is TRBV29-1 and J is TRBJ1-1; no DNA is available, so the TRBD1 call from TCRdb remains unchecked. Germline loops: CDR1 SQVTM, CDR2 ANQGSEA. The CDR3 runs 12 residues.

The genes are TRBV9 and TRBJ2-3; the TRBD2 assignment by TCRdb is unverifiable without DNA. From germline, CDR1 is SGDLS and CDR2 YYNGEE. The CDR3 runs to 19 residues. The chain's CDR3 is CASSPTLASGSGRTDTQYF.

The genes are TRBV28 and TRBJ1-4; TCRdb selects TRBD1, and the lack of DNA leaves this call unchecked. Germline-derived CDR1 and CDR2 are MDHEN and SYDVKM. CDR3 size: 17 residues. Here the CDR3 reads CASSWLETGATNEKLFF.

The rearrangement joins TRBV4-3 to TRBJ2-1; TCRdb returns TRBD1, unconfirmable since there is no DNA. Germline-derived CDR1 and CDR2 are LGHNA and YSLEER. This CDR3 has 18 residues. Here the CDR3 reads CASSQAPGSLPSYNEQFF.

The chain recombines TRBV20-1 with TRBJ1-1; TCRdb's D gene call, TRBD1, goes unchecked for lack of DNA. The CDR3 is 16 amino acids. Germline V CDR1 and CDR2: DFQATT, SNEGSKA (reference sequence). The CDR3 spells CSARDVDQGDNTEAFF.

V gene TRBV28 combines with J gene TRBJ2-1; the TRBD2 assignment by TCRdb is unverifiable without DNA. The germline V gene encodes CDR1 MDHEN and CDR2 SYDVKM. This CDR3 has 16 amino acids. The CDR3 sequence: CASRPTGTSGYNEQFF.